One sample yielded the 30 T cell receptor beta chains listed below, sequenced in a study of cytomegalovirus exposure and HLA in healthy donors. The PCR used 60 Vbeta and 13 Jbeta primers. Repertoires were generated with immunoSEQ multiplex PCR, while TCRdb's copy carries only in-frame clones and drops some. Counted here are approximately 200,000 clones, about 77% occurring once; the ten biggest clones make up around 5.9%. Sequenced: PBMCs. The receptors were sampled from a woman aged 25 to 45 in good health and CMV-seropositive.

The CDR3 is CASEGAEGETQYF. In nucleotides, the CDR3 is TGCGCCAGCGAGGGGGCGGAGGGAGAGACCCAGTACTTC. The chain uses TRBV10-2 and TRBJ2-5, with D maybe TRBD1 (7 bases). This CDR3 has 13 residues. The ends were cut back, 8 bases at V and 4 bases at J, with 14 bases in the middle. Germline-derived CDR1 and CDR2 are WSHSY and SAAADI.

The chain recombines TRBV10-3 with TRBJ1-1; D ambiguous. There are 16 residues in the CDR3. Germline loops: CDR1 ENHRY, CDR2 SYGVKD. V shed 11 bases and J shed 1 base, with 23 bases lying between them. The CDR3, as DNA: TGTGCCCACGGGGATCACCCGGGATTCCCGAACACTGAAGCTTTCTTT. Its translation is CAHGDHPGFPNTEAFF.

The J gene is TRBJ2-1, the V gene TRBV5-4; D possibly corresponds to TRBD2 (5 bases). There are 14 residues in the CDR3. The germline V and J ends were trimmed by 0 bases and 8 bases, with 12 bases remaining between them. Germline V gene lookup returns CDR1 SGHNT and CDR2 YYREEE (reference sequence). As DNA, the CDR3 is TGTGCCAGCAGCTTGGTCGGGGTTAGCCATGAGCAGTTCTTC. Its protein product is CASSLVGVSHEQFF.

The V call is TRBV27, the J call TRBJ1-2; D gene ambiguous. Germline assignment: CDR1 MNHEY and CDR2 SMNVEV (reference sequence). The V end lost 0 bases, the J end lost 2 bases, and 7 bases lay between the germline ends. This CDR3 is 14 amino acids long. CDR3 sequence: CASSLSAGNYGYTF. The CDR3 nucleotides read TGTGCCAGCAGTTTATCGGCAGGCAACTATGGCTACACCTTC.

The chain employs TRBV5-6 and TRBJ1-5; 9 nucleotides match TRBD1. Trimming cost V 2 bases and J 6 bases; bases outside gene matches: 6. Germline lookup yields CDR1 SGHDT and CDR2 YYEEEE. CDR3 length: 15 amino acids. CDR3 loop: CASSLQGAGVQPQHF. Written as DNA, the CDR3 is TGTGCCAGCAGCTTACAGGGGGCTGGGGTTCAGCCCCAGCATTTT.

The rearrangement uses TRBV7-9 and TRBJ1-5, with TRBD1 matching over 8 bases. V shed 5 bases, J shed 3 bases, and the junction held 3 bases outside the gene matches. The CDR3 loop spans 14 amino acids. CDR1 and CDR2 (germline): SEHNR, FQNEAQ (reference sequence). The CDR3 spells CASSRDRNNQPQHF. In nucleotides, the CDR3 is TGTGCCAGCAGCCGGGACAGGAACAATCAGCCCCAGCATTTT.

The V and J genes are TRBV7-8 and TRBJ1-2, with D tentatively TRBD1 (5 bases). The germline V gene has CDR1 SGHVS and CDR2 FQNEAQ. The CDR3 is 12 residues long. The germline V and J ends were trimmed by 5 bases and 1 base, with 5 bases remaining between them. The DNA for the CDR3 is TGTGCCAGCAGCAGGGGTAACTATGGCTACACCTTC. Translating it yields CASSRGNYGYTF.

About this clone itself: A junction end diverges from the germline sequence, so it may reflect a read error. This same CDR3 is encoded by further DNA sequences in the sample. The chain employs TRBV2 and TRBJ2-5; the match to TRBD2 covers 7 bases. The CDR3 is 14 amino acids. Germline lookup yields CDR1 SNHLY and CDR2 FYNNEI. CDR3 bases: TGTGCCAGCAGCGCCGAACAGGTGCGGGAGACTCAGTACTTC. It codes for CASSAEQVRETQYF.

The genes are TRBV4-2 and TRBJ1-1, with 9 positions matching TRBD1. Germline CDR1 reads LGHNA; CDR2 reads YNFKEQ. The CDR3 sequence is 15 residues long. V was clipped by 0 bases and J by 13 bases; unmatched bases: 12. The CDR3 sequence is CASSQDNGGDRDVFF. The CDR3 DNA reads as TGTGCCAGCAGCCAAGATAACGGCGGGGACAGGGATGTTTTCTTT.

The chain carries TRBV6-6 and TRBJ2-1; perhaps TRBD2 as D (5 bases). Trimming left V 4 bases short and J 4 bases short, with 8 bases between. CDR1 and CDR2 (germline): MNHNY, SVGAGI (reference sequence). CDR3 length: 13 amino acids. The CDR3 nucleotides are TGTGCCAGCAGTTGGACGGGGTACAATGAGCAGTTCTTC. Its translation: CASSWTGYNEQFF.

This clone was seen once. This sequence joins TRBV9 and TRBJ2-7, with TRBD1 identical over 8 bases. The CDR3 is 15 residues long. Trimming removed 4 bases from V and 3 bases from J; junction bases left unmatched: 9. Germline V CDR1 and CDR2: SGDLS, YYNGEE. In DNA form, the CDR3 reads TGTGCCAGCAGCCCTCGCCCAGGGGGCCTCTACGAGCAGTACTTC. Translated, it gives CASSPRPGGLYEQYF.

Only one count was recorded for this clone. The J gene is TRBJ2-3, the V gene TRBV5-1; the match to TRBD2 covers 13 bases. The germline V gene encodes CDR1 SGHRS and CDR2 YFSETQ. This CDR3 has 16 amino acids. The V segment lost 4 bases and the J segment 4 bases; nucleotides outside the gene matches: 6. The CDR3 nucleotides read TGCGCCAGCAGCCGGACTAGCGGGAGTGCTTCAGATACGCAGTATTTT. The encoded protein is CASSRTSGSASDTQYF.

Only a few counts were recorded for this clone. The genes are TRBV29-1 and TRBJ1-1, with TRBD1 matching over 12 bases. V dropped 7 bases and J dropped 12; count of bases not matched to a gene: 9. This CDR3 has 12 amino acids. Germline values: CDR1 SQVTM, CDR2 ANQGSEA. The DNA of the CDR3 is TGCAGCGGGGGACAGGGGGCATCAGGGACTTTCTTT. Its translation is CSGGQGASGTFF.

The chain employs TRBV27 and TRBJ2-2; the match to TRBD1 covers 7 bases. CDR3 length: 14 amino acids. Germline CDR1 reads MNHEY; CDR2 reads SMNVEV (reference sequence). CDR3 coding DNA: TGTCGCGGGCCGGGACAGCTCAACACCGGGGAGCTGTTTTTT. As protein: CRGPGQLNTGELFF.

V gene TRBV15 combines with J gene TRBJ1-1; D might be TRBD1 (6 bases). Per germline, CDR1 LNHNV and CDR2 YYDKDF (reference sequence). Trimming pared 4 bases from V and 0 bases from J, leaving 9 bases between. CDR3 length: 14 residues. The CDR3 sequence is CATSMGALNTEAFF. In nucleotides, the CDR3 is TGTGCCACCAGCATGGGGGCGTTGAACACTGAAGCTTTCTTT.

The genes are TRBV14 and TRBJ2-7; D is undetermined. The CDR3 spans 13 residues. CDR1 and CDR2 from the germline V gene are SGHDN and FVKESK. The V end lost 3 bases, the J end lost 3 bases, and 9 bases lay between the germline ends. This CDR3 is CASSQLGLYEQYF. CDR3 nucleotide sequence: TGTGCCAGCAGCCAGCTAGGTCTCTACGAGCAGTACTTC. The variable domain in full, completed from reference TRBV14 and TRBJ2-7, reads EAGVTQFPSHSVIEKGQTVTLRCDPISGHDNLYWYRRVMGKEIKFLLHFVKESKQDESGMPNNRFLAERTGGTYSTLKVQPAELEDSGVYFCASSQLGLYEQYFGPGTRLTVT.

The chain links TRBV4-1 to TRBJ2-5, with 10 bases matching TRBD1. The CDR3 is 14 amino acids. Per germline, CDR1 MGHRA and CDR2 YSYEKL. With V trimmed by 1 base and J by 7 bases, 3 bases remained unmatched. The CDR3 sequence is CASSQARTGGTQYF. The CDR3 DNA reads TGCGCCAGCAGCCAAGCGAGGACAGGGGGGACCCAGTACTTC.

The V gene is TRBV5-1, the J gene TRBJ2-2; D might be TRBD2 (5 bases). The CDR3 consists of 16 residues. Trimming took 4 bases from V and 6 from J, leaving 19 bases between them. CDR1 is SGHRS, CDR2 YFSETQ, per germline. CDR3 sequence: CASSPTRGLRAGELFF. The CDR3 DNA follows: TGCGCCAGCAGCCCTACTAGAGGTTTGAGGGCCGGGGAGCTGTTTTTT. Complete variable domain (other parts from reference TRBV5-1 and TRBJ2-2): KAGVTQTPRYLIKTRGQQVTLSCSPISGHRSVSWYQQTPGQGLQFLFEYFSETQRNKGNFPGRFSGRQFSNSRSEMNVSTLELGDSALYLCASSPTRGLRAGELFFGEGSRLTVL.

The chain uses TRBV6-1 and TRBJ1-5, with unresolved D. CDR3 length: 15 residues. Per germline, CDR1 MNHNS and CDR2 SASEGT. V gave up 7 bases and J gave up 0 bases, with 13 bases separating them. The CDR3 reads CASTPSPNSNQPQHF. The CDR3 nucleotides read TGTGCCAGCACCCCAAGCCCTAATAGCAATCAGCCCCAGCATTTT.

This clone was seen only once. This chain links TRBV9 with TRBJ1-5; 7 bases map to TRBD1. Germline CDR1 reads SGDLS; CDR2 reads YYNGEE. The V and J ends lost 3 bases and 4 bases, in that order; junction bases with no gene match: 4. CDR3 length: 14 residues. CDR3 amino acids: CASSATTGNQPQHF. The DNA of the CDR3 is TGTGCCAGCAGCGCCACGACAGGGAATCAGCCCCAGCATTTT.

The genes are TRBV20-1 and TRBJ1-5, with a weak D call TRBD1 (5 bases). This CDR3 is built from 11 residues. Germline-derived CDR1 and CDR2 are DFQATT and SNEGSKA (reference sequence). V was pared by 6 bases and J by 9 bases, with 12 bases between. CDR3 sequence (DNA): TGCAGTGCCAGGACCGGGGGGCCCCAGCATTTT. This codes for CSARTGGPQHF.

This sequence joins TRBV19 and TRBJ1-4; D unclear. V lost 1 base and J 2 bases, leaving 8 bases between the germline ends. This CDR3 region has 15 residues. Germline-derived CDR1 and CDR2 are LNHDA and SQIVND (reference sequence). The CDR3 here is CASSIGAWTNEKLFF. The CDR3 nucleotides read TGTGCCAGTAGTATAGGTGCGTGGACTAATGAAAAACTGTTTTTT.

This rearrangement joins TRBV2 to TRBJ2-3; no reliable D call. V was cut by 7 bases and J by 2 bases, with 10 bases left in between. The germline gives CDR1 SNHLY, CDR2 FYNNEI. CDR3 length equals 13 residues. DNA for the CDR3: TGTGCCAGCATAAAGACTCACACAGATACGCAGTATTTT. Protein sequence: CASIKTHTDTQYF.

The CDR3 bases are TGTGCCAGCAGCTTAGGGAGCTCGCCCCTTGATCCCCAGCATTTT. This codes for CASSLGSSPLDPQHF. V gene TRBV7-9 combines with J gene TRBJ1-5; D unresolved. V was cut by 1 base and J by 10 bases, with 17 bases left in between. CDR3 length: 15 residues. Per germline, CDR1 SEHNR and CDR2 FQNEAQ (reference sequence).

This chain uses TRBV28 with TRBJ2-7; D unclear. V lost 3 bases, J lost 2 bases, and 5 bases lay in between. The CDR3 spans 12 residues. Germline V gene data show CDR1 as MDHEN and CDR2 as SYDVKM. CDR3: CASSFTAYEQYF. As DNA, the CDR3 is TGTGCCAGCAGTTTCACTGCCTACGAGCAGTACTTC.

This clone was seen a handful of times. This chain connects TRBV2 to TRBJ1-4; TRBD1 matches at 7 bases. CDR1 and CDR2 from the germline V gene are SNHLY and FYNNEI. J gave up 8 bases and V 4 bases, and 4 bases lay outside the gene matches. The CDR3 extends over 13 amino acids. The CDR3 sequence is CASSGSGGEKLFF. In DNA form, the CDR3 reads TGTGCCAGCAGTGGGTCAGGGGGGGAAAAACTGTTTTTT.

The CDR3 DNA sequence: TGTGCCAGCAAGGGGGTAACTAATGAAAAACTGTTTTTT. Translating it yields CASKGVTNEKLFF. The rearrangement joins TRBV2 to TRBJ1-4; weak D call: TRBD1 (6 bases). The CDR3 is made up of 13 amino acids. Trimming left V 7 bases short and J 1 base short, with 7 bases between. Per the germline V gene, CDR1 is SNHLY and CDR2 is FYNNEI.

The rearrangement joins TRBV6-1 to TRBJ2-7; a weak D match, TRBD1 (6 bases). V lost 1 base and J lost 13, with 20 bases in between. CDR3 length equals 14 residues. Germline CDR1 and CDR2: MNHNS and SASEGT. CDR3 in amino acids: CASSEGRPLGGKYF. DNA for the CDR3: TGTGCCAGCAGTGAAGGACGACCTTTAGGGGGTAAATACTTC.

The chain links TRBV2 to TRBJ1-1; tentatively, D is TRBD1 (6 bases). Germline V gene sequence: CDR1 SNHLY, CDR2 FYNNEI. Trimming stripped 3 bases from V and 10 bases from J, with 12 bases between. The CDR3 sequence is 12 residues long. CDR3 DNA sequence: TGTGCCAGCAGTGACCCAGGGGAGGGAGCTTTCTTT. It codes for CASSDPGEGAFF.

This clone has a handful of counts. V is TRBV5-4 and J is TRBJ2-5; weak D call: TRBD2 (5 bases). The CDR3 is 14 residues long. Germline V gene lookup returns CDR1 SGHNT and CDR2 YYREEE (reference sequence). Trimming cost V 4 bases and J 4 bases, with 14 bases left between them. CDR3: CASSGDRGLETQYF. The CDR3 nucleotides are TGTGCCAGCAGCGGTGACCGAGGGTTAGAGACCCAGTACTTC.